A selection of T cell receptor beta chains follows, all from one sample in a study of vaccination effects on CD4 cells after COVID-19. TCRdb's copy holds only in-frame clones and misses some; the assay was immunoSEQ multiplex PCR. The sample lists about 24,000 clones, more than 80% occurring once. No antigen has been identified for these receptors. Material: CD4+ T cells from PBMCs cultured with SARS-CoV-2 spike peptides, obtained after COVID-19 vaccination. These receptors all come from a human donor who received a COVID-19 vaccine. Some clones in this sample may be carry-over from other donors' samples. Each CDR3 is given with its conserved first and last residue. Not every row has a clone size; where given, it reads once, few, many or a size class.

abundance: -
len: 15
v_gene: TRBV14
CDR3aa: CASSPNRGPGEKLFF

abundance: -
len: 16
v_gene: TRBV5-1
CDR3aa: CASSLGPGGNRNEQFF

abundance: -
len: 12
v_gene: TRBV6-2/TRBV6-3
CDR3aa: CASSYQGIEAFF

abundance: -
len: 15
v_gene: TRBV18
CDR3aa: CASSPLRTSGNEQFF

abundance: -
len: 12
v_gene: TRBV11-2
CDR3aa: CASSLVLAEAFF

abundance: -
len: 15
v_gene: TRBV5-1
CDR3aa: CASNRGLAATDTQYF

abundance: -
len: 13
v_gene: TRBV5-1
CDR3aa: CASSLDMNTEAFF

abundance: once
len: 17
v_gene: TRBV2
CDR3aa: CASTDRRPELAKNIQYF

abundance: -
len: 15
v_gene: TRBV18
CDR3aa: CASSSTGVNNSPLHF

abundance: -
len: 14
v_gene: TRBV29-1
CDR3aa: CSAPSSGLNTEAFF

abundance: -
len: 17
v_gene: TRBV24-1
CDR3aa: CATKTGSGTGSNQPQHF

abundance: once
len: 14
v_gene: TRBV24-1
CDR3aa: CATSVGVLQETQYF

abundance: -
len: 13
v_gene: TRBV2
CDR3aa: CASTLARTDTQYF

abundance: -
len: 15
v_gene: TRBV3-1/TRBV3-2
CDR3aa: CASSPLRTGQETQYF

abundance: -
len: 19
v_gene: TRBV5-8
CDR3aa: CASRRRVRTGTLGANVLTF

abundance: -
len: 16
v_gene: TRBV7-2
CDR3aa: CASSLTGTAMNTEAFF

abundance: -
len: 16
v_gene: TRBV9
CDR3aa: CASSVGLAKNTGELFF

abundance: -
len: 12
v_gene: TRBV28
CDR3aa: CASVRGGNTIYF

abundance: -
len: 17
v_gene: TRBV19
CDR3aa: CASSPSQVFANTGELFF

abundance: -
len: 16
v_gene: TRBV19
CDR3aa: CASSSPGDRATGELFF

abundance: -
len: 14
v_gene: TRBV6-4
CDR3aa: CASSEGPNYNEQFF

abundance: -
len: 13
v_gene: TRBV30
CDR3aa: CAWSAGGGETQYF

abundance: -
len: 15
v_gene: TRBV5-1
CDR3aa: CASSPRQGAKNIQYF

abundance: -
len: 13
v_gene: TRBV2
CDR3aa: CASSTSGQETQYF

abundance: -
len: 14
v_gene: TRBV3-1/TRBV3-2
CDR3aa: CAGSQSGGDTEAFF

abundance: -
len: 15
v_gene: TRBV6-5
CDR3aa: CASSYRPYSGNTIYF

abundance: -
len: 14
v_gene: TRBV19
CDR3aa: CASSIQVQNTEAFF

abundance: -
len: 15
v_gene: TRBV4-3
CDR3aa: CASSLSSVPYNEQFF

abundance: once
len: 19
v_gene: TRBV5-8
CDR3aa: CASPAPPGVTRTGKNIQYF

abundance: -
len: 12
v_gene: TRBV10-1
CDR3aa: CAGLGVQETQYF

abundance: -
len: 16
v_gene: TRBV29-1
CDR3aa: CSVKEAGWTTNEKLFF

abundance: -
len: 15
v_gene: TRBV9
CDR3aa: CASSPRQSYVDGYTF

abundance: -
len: 17
v_gene: TRBV11-3
CDR3aa: CASSSGQGALGANVLTF

abundance: -
len: 16
v_gene: TRBV12-2
CDR3aa: CASRLGHAGVQETQYF

abundance: -
len: 15
v_gene: TRBV2
CDR3aa: CASRRTSGGTGELFF

abundance: -
len: 15
v_gene: TRBV5-1
CDR3aa: CASSLGQGGNQPQHF

abundance: -
len: 13
v_gene: TRBV6-5
CDR3aa: CASSYAMGTEAFF

abundance: -
len: 15
v_gene: TRBV19
CDR3aa: CASSIEGGLAETQYF

abundance: -
len: 14
v_gene: TRBV30
CDR3aa: CAWSERGIVGPQHF

abundance: -
len: 12
v_gene: TRBV5-1
CDR3aa: CASSQNTDTQYF

abundance: -
len: 15
v_gene: TRBV27
CDR3aa: CASSNRPSEGNTIYF

abundance: -
len: 14
v_gene: TRBV30
CDR3aa: CAWGDTFYQNIQYF

abundance: once
len: 14
v_gene: TRBV11-1
CDR3aa: CASSLAYTDEKLFF

abundance: -
len: 14
v_gene: TRBV7-2
CDR3aa: CASSQGQRKTEAFF

abundance: -
len: 17
v_gene: TRBV11-1
CDR3aa: CASSLAGGIRDYTEAFF

abundance: -
len: 14
v_gene: TRBV7-2
CDR3aa: CASSSDREGEKLFF

abundance: -
len: 16
v_gene: TRBV6-5
CDR3aa: CASSSTRQGSWSPLHF